The clone carrying this T cell receptor (beta chain) was recorded a few times. Antigen specificity is unknown. The CDR3 runs 15 residues. CDR1 and CDR2 (germline): SGHDN, FVKESK. The ends were cut back, 4 bases at V and 4 bases at J, with 14 bases in the middle. TCR sequencing used cDNA made by reverse transcription of extracted RNA. Sequencing used immunoSEQ multiplex PCR; TCRdb keeps in-frame clones, though not all of them. Among around 270,000 clones, about three fifths were seen once, and the ten largest hold approximately 1.7%. This record comes from a study of CD8+ T cells in alopecia areata. Background on the study: Tofacitinib lasted 6 to 18 months, then 6 months off drug. Study observations and caveats: There were many expanded lesional clones persisting in scalp and blood during tofacitinib.

Stated treatment: oral pan-JAK inhibitor, 5-10 mg twice daily. The source was CD4+ T cells sorted from blood, collected at week 24, from a patient treated with tofacitinib. This sequence joins TRBV14 and TRBJ2-1; possible D gene TRBD2, 6 bases. The TCR comes from a human donor with alopecia areata. The CDR3 sequence is CASSLLAELYNEQFF. DNA of the CDR3: TGTGCCAGCAGCCTACTAGCAGAACTTTACAATGAGCAGTTCTTC.